This TCR beta chain was recorded in a study of blood T cell repertoires in COVID-19. Only in-frame clones appear in the TCRdb table, and some are missing; sequencing was by immunoSEQ multiplex PCR. In the table there are about 320,000 clones, around 90% of which are singletons. The CDR3 is 13 amino acids. Germline V gene sequence: CDR1 SGHTA, CDR2 FQGNSA. With 0 bases removed from V and 3 bases from J, the gap between germline ends came to 6 bases. This sequence joins TRBV7-2 and TRBJ2-7, with D hard to call. The origin of this receptor is a man aged 60-69 years who had recovered from COVID-19. What was sequenced was PBMCs or T cells enriched from blood (not recorded which). CDR3 region: CASSLALLYEQYF. The CDR3, as DNA: TGTGCCAGCAGCTTAGCCCTACTCTACGAGCAGTACTTC.